This T cell receptor beta chain was profiled in a study of blood T cells in healthy people across ages. Primers used in a second PCR of about 7 to 11 cycles were a sample-barcoded 5' primer and a J-beta primer mix. TCRdb ran MiXCR on the 5' RACE reads and lists one entry per CDR3 protein. Of 780,000 or so distinct CDR3 sequences in the sample, more than 55% were seen once. This clonotype was recorded once. The CDR3 consists of 15 residues. Germline lookup yields CDR1 SGHAT and CDR2 FQDESV (reference sequence). Trimming cost V 1 base and J 2 bases, with 12 bases left between them. This sequence originates from a man aged 35-49 years in good health. The sequencing input was blood. The rearrangement uses TRBV11-1 and TRBJ2-7, with D possibly being TRBD1 or TRBD2 (5 bases each). CDR3 residues: CASSLGGPTTYEQYF. Here the CDR3 DNA reads TGTGCCAGCAGCTTAGGGGGACCCACCACCTACGAGCAGTACTTC.